These T cell receptor beta chains were read from a single sample in a study of OX40 agonist ivuxolimab in advanced cancers. This table comes from immunoSEQ multiplex PCR, and its TCRdb copy is limited to in-frame clones, with some not included. The table lists tens of thousands of clones, 94% of them singletons, with 11% in the top ten. The material sequenced was CD4+ or CD8+ T cells sorted from blood, taken in a trial of the OX40 agonist ivuxolimab. The receptors originated from an adult with an advanced solid tumor such as melanoma, head and neck, liver or kidney cancer. Both conserved end residues are part of each CDR3. A D gene is named only where the DNA matches it firmly. Expanded clones get a size class; other rows say once, few or many, or leave the size out.

J | D | size | V | DNA | CDR3
TRBJ2-5 | TRBD2 | . | TRBV7-8 | TGTGCCAGCAGCTCGGGAACTAGCGGAGAAGAGACCCAGTACTTC | CASSSGTSGEETQYF
TRBJ2-7 | TRBD2 | . | TRBV7-2 | TGTGCCAGCAGCGTCCAAATCACTAGCGGGAGAAGCTCCTACGAGCAGTACTTC | CASSVQITSGRSSYEQYF
TRBJ1-1 | . | . | TRBV6-5 | TGTGCCAGCAGTTACTCCCCGGAGGCGGACACTGAAGCTTTCTTT | CASSYSPEADTEAFF
TRBJ2-3 | TRBD1 | . | TRBV11-3 | TGTGCCAGCAGCCATGGGGACAGAGATACGCAGTATTTT | CASSHGDRDTQYF
TRBJ2-1 | TRBD2 | . | TRBV29-1 | TGCAGCGTGCTAACTTTTTCAAGGGGACTAGCGGGACCCGGATCCTACAATGAGCAGTTCTTC | CSVLTFSRGLAGPGSYNEQFF
TRBJ1-1 | . | . | TRBV25-1 | TGTGCCAGCCGCCGTAACAGTGAAGCTTTCTTT | CASRRNSEAFF
TRBJ2-3 | . | . | TRBV27 | TGTGCCAGCAGTTTATCGCTGGGCACAGATACGCAGTATTTT | CASSLSLGTDTQYF
TRBJ2-1 | . | . | TRBV10-3 | TGTGCCATCAGTGAAAATAGCCGAAGATCCTACAATGAGCAGTTCTTC | CAISENSRRSYNEQFF
TRBJ2-3 | . | . | TRBV5-4 | TGTGCCAGCAGCCTTGCGTCAGATACGCAGTATTTT | CASSLASDTQYF
TRBJ2-7 | TRBD1 | . | TRBV6-1 | TGTGCCAGCAGTAGGACAGGGGCCGAGCAGTACTTC | CASSRTGAEQYF
TRBJ2-1 | TRBD1 | . | TRBV5-5 | TGCGCCAGCAGCCAAGATAGGCAGGGGGCCTACAATGAGCAGTTCTTC | CASSQDRQGAYNEQFF
TRBJ1-1 | . | . | TRBV6-4 | TGTGCCAGCAGTGACGATGGTTACACTGAAGCTTTCTTT | CASSDDGYTEAFF
TRBJ2-7 | . | once | TRBV19 | TGTGCCAGTAGTATGGGGACACTCTACGAGCAGTACTTC | CASSMGTLYEQYF
TRBJ2-2 | . | . | TRBV18 | TGTGCCAGCTCAGGGGACAACACCGGGGAGCTGTTTTTT | CASSGDNTGELFF
TRBJ2-1 | . | . | TRBV2 | TGTGCCAGCGAGTTGGGGGCTTTGGGCCGGGTGGGTTCCTACAATGAGCAGTTCTTC | CASELGALGRVGSYNEQFF